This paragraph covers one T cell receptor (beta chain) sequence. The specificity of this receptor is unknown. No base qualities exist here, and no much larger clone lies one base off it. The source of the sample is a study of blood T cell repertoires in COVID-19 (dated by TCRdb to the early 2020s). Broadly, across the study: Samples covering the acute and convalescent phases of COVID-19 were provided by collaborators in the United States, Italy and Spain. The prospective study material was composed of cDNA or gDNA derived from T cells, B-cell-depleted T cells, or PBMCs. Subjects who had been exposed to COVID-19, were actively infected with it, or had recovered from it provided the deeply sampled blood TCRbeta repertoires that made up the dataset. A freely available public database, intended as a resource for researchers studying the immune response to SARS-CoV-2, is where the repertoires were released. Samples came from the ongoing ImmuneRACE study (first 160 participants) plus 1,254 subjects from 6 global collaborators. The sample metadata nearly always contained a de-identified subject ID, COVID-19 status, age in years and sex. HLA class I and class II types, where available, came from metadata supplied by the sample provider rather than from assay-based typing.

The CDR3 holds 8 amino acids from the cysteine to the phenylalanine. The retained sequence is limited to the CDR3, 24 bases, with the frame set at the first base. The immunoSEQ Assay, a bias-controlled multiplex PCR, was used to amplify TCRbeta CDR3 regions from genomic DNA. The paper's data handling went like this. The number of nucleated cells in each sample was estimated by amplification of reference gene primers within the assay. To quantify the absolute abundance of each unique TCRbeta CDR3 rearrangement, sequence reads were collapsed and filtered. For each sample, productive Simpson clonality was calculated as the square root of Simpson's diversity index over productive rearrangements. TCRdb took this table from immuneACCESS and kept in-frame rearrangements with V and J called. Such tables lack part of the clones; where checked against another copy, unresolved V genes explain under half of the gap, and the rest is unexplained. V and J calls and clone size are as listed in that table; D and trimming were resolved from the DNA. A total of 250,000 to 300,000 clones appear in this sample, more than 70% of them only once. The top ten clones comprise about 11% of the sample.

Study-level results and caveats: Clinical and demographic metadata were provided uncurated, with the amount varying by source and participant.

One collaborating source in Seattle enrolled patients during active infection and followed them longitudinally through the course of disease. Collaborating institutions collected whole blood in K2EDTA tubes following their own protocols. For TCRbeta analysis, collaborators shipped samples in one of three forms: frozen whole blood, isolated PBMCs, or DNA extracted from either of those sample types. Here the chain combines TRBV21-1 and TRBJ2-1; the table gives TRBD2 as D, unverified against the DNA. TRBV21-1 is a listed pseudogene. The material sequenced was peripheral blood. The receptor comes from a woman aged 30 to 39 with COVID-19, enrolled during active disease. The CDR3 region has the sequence CASSIEFF. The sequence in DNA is TGTGCCAGCAGCATCGAGTTCTTC.